This TCR beta chain was observed in a study of cytomegalovirus exposure and HLA in healthy donors. The repertoire was sequenced with immunoSEQ multiplex PCR; TCRdb's copy has only in-frame clones and lacks some. The table shows 150,000 to 200,000 clones, with roughly 88% occurring only once. Worth noting for this clone: Antigen specificity is unknown.

Regarding the study as a whole: It was approximately 160 TCR beta chains that were listed as cytomegalovirus-associated.

V lost 3 bases and J lost 3, with 9 bases in between. CDR1 MNHNS and CDR2 SASEGT come from the germline V gene. The CDR3 covers 14 residues. The receptor comes from a woman between 18 and 29 years old in good health and CMV-seronegative. Material: PBMCs. The rearrangement links TRBV6-1 to TRBJ1-5; D is ambiguous. This chain's CDR3 is CASSDRSFNQPQHF. CDR3 nucleotide sequence: TGTGCCAGCAGTGATAGGAGCTTCAATCAGCCCCAGCATTTT.